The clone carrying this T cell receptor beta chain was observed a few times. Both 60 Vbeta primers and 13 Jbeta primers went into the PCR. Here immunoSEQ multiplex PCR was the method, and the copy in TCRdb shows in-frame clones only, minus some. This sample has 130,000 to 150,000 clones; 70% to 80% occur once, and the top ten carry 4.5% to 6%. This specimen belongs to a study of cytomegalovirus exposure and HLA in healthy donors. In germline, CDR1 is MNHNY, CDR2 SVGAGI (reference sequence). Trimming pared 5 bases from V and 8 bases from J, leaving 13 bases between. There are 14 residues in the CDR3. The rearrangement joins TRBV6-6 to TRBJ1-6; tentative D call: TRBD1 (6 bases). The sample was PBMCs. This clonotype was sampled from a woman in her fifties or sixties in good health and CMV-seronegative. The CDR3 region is CASSPWAGDSPLHF. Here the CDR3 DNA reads TGTGCCAGCAGTCCGTGGGCAGGGGATTCACCCCTCCACTTT.